This T cell receptor (beta chain) is drawn from a study of T and B cells in COVID-19 patients. The wider study: Of around 21 active-infection patients, some 18 carried comorbidities linked to unfavorable COVID-19 outcome.

Multiplex PCR with BIOMED2 TRB-A/B primer pools amplified TRB rearrangements. TCRdb itself ran the multiplex PCR reads through MiXCR, one entry per CDR3 protein. The sample lists more than 9,500 distinct CDR3 sequences, under 35% occurring once. Blood genomic DNA input for TRB amplification was about 240-550 ng. Germline-derived CDR1 and CDR2 are GTSNPN and SVGIG (reference sequence). V shed 3 bases, J shed 8 bases, and the junction held 4 bases outside the gene matches. The CDR3 consists of 15 residues. The chain is built from TRBV30 and TRBJ2-1; 16 bases align to TRBD2. The clonotype was recovered from a human donor who had recovered from COVID-19. Source material: blood. The CDR3 sequence: CAWREGTSGRDEQFF. In DNA form, the CDR3 reads TGTGCCTGGAGGGAAGGGACTAGCGGGAGGGATGAGCAGTTCTTC. The entire variable domain, with the rest obtained from reference TRBV30 and TRBJ2-1, is as follows: SQTIHQWPATLVQPVGSPLSLECTVEGTSNPNLYWYRQAAGRGLQLLFYSVGIGQISSEVPQNLSASRPQDRQFILSSKKLLLSDSGFYLCAWREGTSGRDEQFFGPGTRLTVL.